This is a list of T cell receptor beta chains from one sample in a study of shared clonotypes between healthy human individuals. TCRdb keeps only in-frame clones here, not all; method: immunoSEQ multiplex PCR. In the table there are some 660,000 clones, 73% of which are singletons. Sequencing was performed on memory CD4+ T cells sorted from blood. The receptors originated from a woman in her thirties in good health. The CDR3 runs from the conserved cysteine through the conserved F or W. A D gene is named only where the DNA matches it firmly. For some rows the clone size is stated as once, few or many, or as a class when expanded; others skip it.

NA,TRBJ2-3,NA,TRBV28,CASTLGGVLGTDTQYF,TGTGCCAGCACCCTAGGGGGGGTACTAGGCACAGATACGCAGTATTTT
NA,TRBJ1-3,TRBD1,TRBV4-1,CASSQDPGTGTGPGNTIYF,TGCGCCAGCAGCCAAGATCCCGGGACAGGGACCGGCCCTGGAAACACCATATATTTT
NA,TRBJ2-7,TRBD2,TRBV5-1,CASRVLAGEIYEQYF,TGCGCCAGCAGAGTATTGGCGGGAGAAATCTACGAGCAGTACTTC
once,TRBJ2-2,NA,TRBV6-1,CASSEVRRNTGELFF,TGTGCCAGCAGTGAAGTTCGCAGGAACACCGGGGAGCTGTTTTTT
NA,TRBJ1-2,NA,TRBV28,CASKTGPGDGYTF,TGTGCCAGTAAAACGGGTCCGGGGGATGGCTACACCTTC
NA,TRBJ2-2,NA,TRBV6-1,CASSARSRGELFF,TGTGCCAGCAGTGCCCGCTCCCGCGGGGAGCTGTTTTTT
NA,TRBJ2-1,NA,TRBV5-6,CASSGALRHARNEQFF,TGTGCCAGCAGCGGGGCCCTCCGACATGCCCGCAATGAGCAGTTCTTC
few,TRBJ2-7,NA,TRBV5-6,CASSEGPLLTYEQYF,TGTGCCAGCAGCGAGGGACCGCTACTCACCTACGAGCAGTACTTC
NA,TRBJ1-1,NA,TRBV7-9,CASSLVRGWGTEAFF,TGTGCCAGCAGCTTAGTCAGGGGATGGGGCACTGAAGCTTTCTTT
NA,TRBJ2-5,NA,TRBV28,CASKKGGGQLKTQYF,TGTGCCAGCAAAAAGGGGGGGGGACAGCTGAAGACCCAGTACTTC
NA,TRBJ2-7,TRBD1,TRBV6-5,CASSRSPGQYEQYF,TGTGCCAGCAGTCGATCCCCGGGACAGTACGAGCAGTACTTC
NA,TRBJ1-1,NA,TRBV7-9,CASSSGGIAEAFF,TGTGCCAGCAGCTCCGGGGGGATCGCTGAAGCTTTCTTT
NA,TRBJ2-7,TRBD2,TRBV19,CASSKLPGLAGGEQYF,TGTGCCAGTAGTAAACTTCCGGGACTAGCGGGAGGCGAGCAGTACTTC
NA,TRBJ1-2,NA,TRBV28,CASSTVTNYGYTF,TGTGCCAGCAGTACAGTTACTAACTATGGCTACACCTTC
NA,TRBJ2-3,NA,TRBV6-1,CASSENSDLSTDTQYF,TGTGCCAGCAGTGAAAACTCAGATCTTAGCACAGATACGCAGTATTTT
NA,TRBJ2-5,NA,TRBV18,CASSPREETQYF,TGTGCCAGCTCACCAAGGGAAGAGACCCAGTACTTC
NA,TRBJ2-7,NA,TRBV5-1,CASRAETYEQYF,TGCGCCAGCAGGGCAGAGACCTACGAGCAGTACTTC
NA,TRBJ2-7,TRBD2,TRBV27,CASRREGKVSYEQYF,TGTGCCAGCAGGAGGGAGGGAAAAGTATCCTACGAGCAGTACTTC
NA,TRBJ1-5,TRBD1,TRBV2,CASYQGGYQPQHF,TGTGCCAGTTACCAGGGGGGCTATCAGCCCCAGCATTTT
NA,TRBJ2-7,TRBD1,TRBV29-1,CSVLGPGTGSYEQYF,TGCAGCGTTCTTGGACCCGGGACAGGGTCCTACGAGCAGTACTTC
NA,TRBJ1-1,NA,TRBV6-1,CASSVAGQFTEAFF,TGTGCCAGCAGTGTTGCCGGACAGTTCACTGAAGCTTTCTTT
once,TRBJ1-2,TRBD1,TRBV29-1,CSAEEMGQNYGYTF,TGCAGCGCCGAAGAAATGGGACAGAACTATGGCTACACCTTC
NA,TRBJ1-3,NA,TRBV25-1,CASSEFGGGNTIYF,TGTGCCAGCAGTGAATTCGGAGGTGGAAACACCATATATTTT
NA,TRBJ2-5,NA,TRBV10-3,CAISVAQETQYF,TGTGCCATCAGTGTTGCCCAAGAGACCCAGTACTTC
NA,TRBJ1-1,NA,TRBV19,CASRKGVGPTEAFF,TGTGCCAGTAGAAAGGGGGTCGGGCCTACTGAAGCTTTCTTT
NA,TRBJ2-3,NA,TRBV29-1,CSTRLLGTDTQYF,TGCAGCACCCGCCTCTTGGGCACAGATACGCAGTATTTT
few,TRBJ2-1,NA,TRBV6-4,CASTPGPSSYNEQFF,TGTGCCAGCACTCCGGGACCTAGCTCCTACAATGAGCAGTTCTTC
few,TRBJ1-3,TRBD1,TRBV7-6,CASSSQGARGNTIYF,TGTGCCAGCAGCTCTCAGGGGGCGCGCGGAAACACCATATATTTT
NA,TRBJ1-5,NA,TRBV7-8,CASSSLGRGEFQPQHF,TGTGCCAGCAGCTCACTTGGGCGCGGGGAATTTCAGCCCCAGCATTTT